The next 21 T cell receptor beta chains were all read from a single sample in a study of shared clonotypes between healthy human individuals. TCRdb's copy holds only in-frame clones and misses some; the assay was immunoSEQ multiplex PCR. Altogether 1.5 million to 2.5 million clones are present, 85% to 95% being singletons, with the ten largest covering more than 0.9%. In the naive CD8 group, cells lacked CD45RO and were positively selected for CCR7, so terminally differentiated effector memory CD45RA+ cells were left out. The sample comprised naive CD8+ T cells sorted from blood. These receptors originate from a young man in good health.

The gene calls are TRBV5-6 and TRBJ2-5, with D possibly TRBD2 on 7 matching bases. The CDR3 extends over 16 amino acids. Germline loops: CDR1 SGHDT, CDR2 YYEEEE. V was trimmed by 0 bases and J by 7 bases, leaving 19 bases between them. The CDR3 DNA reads TGTGCCAGCAGCTTGGAAGGGGGGACTATCAGGGCGACCCAGTACTTC. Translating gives CASSLEGGTIRATQYF.

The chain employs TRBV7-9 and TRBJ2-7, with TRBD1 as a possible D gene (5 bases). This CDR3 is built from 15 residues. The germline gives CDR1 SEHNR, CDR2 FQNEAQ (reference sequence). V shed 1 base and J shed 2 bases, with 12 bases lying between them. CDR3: CASSLEGADAYEQYF. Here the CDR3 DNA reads TGTGCCAGCAGCTTAGAAGGGGCGGATGCCTACGAGCAGTACTTC.

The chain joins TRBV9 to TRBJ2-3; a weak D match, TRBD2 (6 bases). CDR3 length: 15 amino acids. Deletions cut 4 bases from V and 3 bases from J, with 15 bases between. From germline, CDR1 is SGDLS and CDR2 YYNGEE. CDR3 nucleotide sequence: TGTGCCAGCAGCACCTCGTGGGGGAGGACAGATACGCAGTATTTT. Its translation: CASSTSWGRTDTQYF. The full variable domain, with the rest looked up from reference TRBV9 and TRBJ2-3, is DSGVTQTPKHLITATGQRVTLRCSPRSGDLSVYWYQQSLDQGLQFLIQYYNGEERAKGNILERFSAQQFPDLHSELNLSSLELGDSALYFCASSTSWGRTDTQYFGPGTRLTVL.

CDR3 protein: CASSLMAGDHTGELFF. As DNA, the CDR3 is TGTGCCAGCAGCTTGATGGCGGGGGATCACACCGGGGAGCTGTTTTTT. The V call is TRBV5-6, the J call TRBJ2-2; TRBD2 matches 7 bases. The CDR3 extends over 16 amino acids. CDR1 SGHDT and CDR2 YYEEEE come from the germline V gene. The ends lost 1 base at V and 3 bases at J; junction bases unmatched: 6. Full variable domain (outside the CDR3, taken from reference TRBV5-6 and TRBJ2-2): DAGVTQSPTHLIKTRGQQVTLRCSPKSGHDTVSWYQQALGQGPQFIFQYYEEEERQRGNFPDRFSGHQFPNYSSELNVNALLLGDSALYLCASSLMAGDHTGELFFGEGSRLTVL.

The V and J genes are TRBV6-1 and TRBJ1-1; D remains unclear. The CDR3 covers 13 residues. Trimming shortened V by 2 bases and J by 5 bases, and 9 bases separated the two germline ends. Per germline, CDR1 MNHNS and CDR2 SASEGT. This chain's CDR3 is CASSESPATEAFF. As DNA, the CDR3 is TGTGCCAGCAGTGAATCCCCAGCAACTGAAGCTTTCTTT.

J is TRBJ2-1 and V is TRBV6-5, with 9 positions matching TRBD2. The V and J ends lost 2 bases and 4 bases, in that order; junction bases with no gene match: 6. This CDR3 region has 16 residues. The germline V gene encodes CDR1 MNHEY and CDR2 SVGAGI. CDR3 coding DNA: TGTGCCAGCAGTTACGGCGGTAGCGGGAGTTACAATGAGCAGTTCTTC. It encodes CASSYGGSGSYNEQFF.

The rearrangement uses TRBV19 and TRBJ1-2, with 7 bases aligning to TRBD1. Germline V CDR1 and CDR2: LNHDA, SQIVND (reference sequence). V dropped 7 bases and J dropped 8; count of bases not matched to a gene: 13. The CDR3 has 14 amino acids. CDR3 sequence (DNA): TGTGCCAGTATCGACAGGGAGGACGTATTCGGCTACACCTTC. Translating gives CASIDREDVFGYTF.

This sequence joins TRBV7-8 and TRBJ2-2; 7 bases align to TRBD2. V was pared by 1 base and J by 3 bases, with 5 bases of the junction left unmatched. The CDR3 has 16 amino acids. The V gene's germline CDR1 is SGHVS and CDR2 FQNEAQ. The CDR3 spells CASSLDASGYTGELFF. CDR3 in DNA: TGTGCCAGCAGCTTAGATGCTAGCGGCTACACCGGGGAGCTGTTTTTT.

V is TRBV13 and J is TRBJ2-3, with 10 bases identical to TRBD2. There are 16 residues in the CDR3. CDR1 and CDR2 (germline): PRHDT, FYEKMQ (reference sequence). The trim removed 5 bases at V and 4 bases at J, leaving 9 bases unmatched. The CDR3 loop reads CASSIRSGRNPDTQYF. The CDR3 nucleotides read TGTGCCAGCAGCATCCGTAGCGGGAGGAACCCAGATACGCAGTATTTT.

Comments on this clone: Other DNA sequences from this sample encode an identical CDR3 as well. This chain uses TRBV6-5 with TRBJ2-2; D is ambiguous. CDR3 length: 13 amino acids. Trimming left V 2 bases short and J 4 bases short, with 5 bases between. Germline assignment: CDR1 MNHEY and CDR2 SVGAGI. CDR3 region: CASSYVGTGELFF. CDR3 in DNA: TGTGCCAGCAGTTACGTGGGCACCGGGGAGCTGTTTTTT.

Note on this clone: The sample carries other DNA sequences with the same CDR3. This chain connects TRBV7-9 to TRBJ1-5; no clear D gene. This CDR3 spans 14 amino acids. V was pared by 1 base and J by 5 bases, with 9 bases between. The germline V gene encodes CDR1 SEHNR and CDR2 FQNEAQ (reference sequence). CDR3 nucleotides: TGTGCCAGCAGCTTAGGGACTGGGGATCAGCCCCAGCATTTT. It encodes CASSLGTGDQPQHF.

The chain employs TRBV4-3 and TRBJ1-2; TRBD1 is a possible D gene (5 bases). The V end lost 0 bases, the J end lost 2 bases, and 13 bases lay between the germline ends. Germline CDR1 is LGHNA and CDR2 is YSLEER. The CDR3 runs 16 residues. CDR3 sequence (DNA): TGCGCCAGCAGCCAAGATGGCGAGGGGCTGAACTATGGCTACACCTTC. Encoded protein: CASSQDGEGLNYGYTF.

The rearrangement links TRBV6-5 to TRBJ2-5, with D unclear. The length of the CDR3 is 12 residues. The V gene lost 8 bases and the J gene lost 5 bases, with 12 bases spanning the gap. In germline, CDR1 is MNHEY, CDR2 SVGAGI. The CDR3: CASYSGEETQYF. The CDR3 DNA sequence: TGTGCCAGCTACTCAGGAGAGGAGACCCAGTACTTC.

CDR3 region: CASSQEGEYEQYF. The CDR3, as DNA: TGCGCCAGCAGCCAAGAAGGGGAGTACGAGCAGTACTTC. This sequence joins TRBV4-3 and TRBJ2-7; D tentatively reads TRBD1 or TRBD2 (5 bases each). V dropped 0 bases and J dropped 4 bases, with 7 bases sitting between them. CDR1 and CDR2 (germline): LGHNA, YSLEER. The CDR3 has 13 residues.

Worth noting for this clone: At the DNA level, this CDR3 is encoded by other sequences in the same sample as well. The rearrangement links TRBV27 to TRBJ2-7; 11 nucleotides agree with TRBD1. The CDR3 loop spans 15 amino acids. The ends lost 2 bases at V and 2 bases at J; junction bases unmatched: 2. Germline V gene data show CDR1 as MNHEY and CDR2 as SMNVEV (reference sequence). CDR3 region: CASSLGGQGAYEQYF. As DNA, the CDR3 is TGTGCCAGCAGTTTAGGGGGACAGGGGGCCTACGAGCAGTACTTC.

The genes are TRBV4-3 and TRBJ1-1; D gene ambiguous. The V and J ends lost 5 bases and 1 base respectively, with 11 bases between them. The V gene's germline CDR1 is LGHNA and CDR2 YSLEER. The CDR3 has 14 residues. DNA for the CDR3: TGCGCCAGCAGCAGACTTGACGGGAACACTGAAGCTTTCTTT. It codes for CASSRLDGNTEAFF.

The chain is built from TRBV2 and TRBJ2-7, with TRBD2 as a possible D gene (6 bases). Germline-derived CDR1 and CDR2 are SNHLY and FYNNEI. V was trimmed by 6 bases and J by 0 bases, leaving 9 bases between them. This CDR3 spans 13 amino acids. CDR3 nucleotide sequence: TGTGCCAGCAGATCGGGAGACTCCTACGAGCAGTACTTC. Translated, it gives CASRSGDSYEQYF.

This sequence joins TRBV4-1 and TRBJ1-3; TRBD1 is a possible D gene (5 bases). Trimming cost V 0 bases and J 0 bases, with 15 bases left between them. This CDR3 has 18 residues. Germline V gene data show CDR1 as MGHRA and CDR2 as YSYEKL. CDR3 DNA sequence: TGCGCCAGCAGCCAAGATGGGAGGGGCCCGGTCTCTGGAAACACCATATATTTT. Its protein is CASSQDGRGPVSGNTIYF.

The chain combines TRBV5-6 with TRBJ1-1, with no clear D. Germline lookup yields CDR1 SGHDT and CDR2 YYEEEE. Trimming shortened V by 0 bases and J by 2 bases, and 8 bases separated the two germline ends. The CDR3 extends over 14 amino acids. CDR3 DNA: TGTGCCAGCAGCTTGGAGGCAAGTAACACTGAAGCTTTCTTT. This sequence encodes CASSLEASNTEAFF.

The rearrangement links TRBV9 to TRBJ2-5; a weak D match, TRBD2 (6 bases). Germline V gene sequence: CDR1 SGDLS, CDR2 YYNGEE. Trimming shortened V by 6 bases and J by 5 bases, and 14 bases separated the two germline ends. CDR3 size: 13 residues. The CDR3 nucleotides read TGTGCCAGCACCAATGTGGAGGGGGAGACCCAGTACTTC. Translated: CASTNVEGETQYF. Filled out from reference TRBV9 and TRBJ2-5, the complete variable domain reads DSGVTQTPKHLITATGQRVTLRCSPRSGDLSVYWYQQSLDQGLQFLIQYYNGEERAKGNILERFSAQQFPDLHSELNLSSLELGDSALYFCASTNVEGETQYFGPGTRLLVL.

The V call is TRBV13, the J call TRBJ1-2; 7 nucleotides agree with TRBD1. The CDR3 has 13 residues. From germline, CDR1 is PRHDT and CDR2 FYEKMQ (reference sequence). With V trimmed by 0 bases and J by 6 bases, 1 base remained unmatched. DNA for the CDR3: TGTGCCAGCAGCTTAGGAGGGGGCGATGGCTACACCTTC. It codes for CASSLGGGDGYTF.